The clone carrying this T cell receptor (beta chain) has a handful of counts. Data came from immunoSEQ multiplex PCR; TCRdb stores just in-frame clones and leaves some out. The sample holds more than 85,000 clones; 82% are singletons and the top ten take more than 15%. The sample comes from a study of blood T cell repertoires in COVID-19. This CDR3 is built from 13 residues. Germline V gene sequence: CDR1 SGHDN, CDR2 FVKESK. Trimming removed 1 base at V and 2 bases at J, with 6 bases between. This chain uses TRBV14 with TRBJ2-7, with D possibly TRBD2 on 5 matching bases. The material sequenced was peripheral blood. The receptor was isolated from a man older than 75 with acute or convalescent COVID-19. Here the CDR3 DNA reads TGTGCCAGCAGCCAAGCACTAGCCTACGAGCAGTACTTC. Its translation is CASSQALAYEQYF.